The source of this TCR beta chain is a study of blood T cell repertoires in COVID-19. Assay used: immunoSEQ multiplex PCR; TCRdb lists only in-frame clones, some missing. The sample has about 260,000 clones, 86% seen once; the top ten hold approximately 2%. This receptor was obtained from a woman aged 45-65 years who had recovered from COVID-19. The sample taken for sequencing was PBMCs or T cells enriched from blood (not recorded which).

The DNA for the CDR3 is TGTGCCAGCAGCCTTCCTAGCGGGAGGTCGGAGGAGCTGTTTTTT. Translation: CASSLPSGRSEELFF. V and J are TRBV5-6 and TRBJ2-2; 11 bases fit TRBD2. Germline V gene lookup returns CDR1 SGHDT and CDR2 YYEEEE. V dropped 4 bases and J dropped 10; count of bases not matched to a gene: 9. The CDR3 covers 15 residues.